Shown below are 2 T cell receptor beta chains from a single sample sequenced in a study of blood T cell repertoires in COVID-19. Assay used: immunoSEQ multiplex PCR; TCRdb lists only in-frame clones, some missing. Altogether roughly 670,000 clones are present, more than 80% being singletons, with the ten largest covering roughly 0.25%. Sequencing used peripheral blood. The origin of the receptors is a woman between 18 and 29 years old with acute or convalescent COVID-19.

The CDR3 DNA sequence: TGTGCCACCAGTCCATTAGGTGGGGGGGCCGGGGATACGCAGTATTTT. It yields the protein CATSPLGGGAGDTQYF. The genes are TRBV15 and TRBJ2-3; possible D gene TRBD2, 7 bases. Germline V gene lookup returns CDR1 LNHNV and CDR2 YYDKDF (reference sequence). V shed 6 bases and J shed 6 bases, with 22 bases lying between them. This CDR3 region has 16 residues.

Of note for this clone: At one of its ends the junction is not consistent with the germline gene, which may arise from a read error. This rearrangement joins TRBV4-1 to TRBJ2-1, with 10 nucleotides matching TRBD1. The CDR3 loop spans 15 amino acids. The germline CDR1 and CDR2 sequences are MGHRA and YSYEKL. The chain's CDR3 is CASSKDRGRGIEQFF. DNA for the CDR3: TGCGCCAGCAGCAAAGACAGGGGGCGGGGGATTGAGCAGTTCTTC.